This TCR beta chain was sequenced for a study of T cell responses to AZD1222 COVID-19 vaccine. For this clone: The antigen remains unidentified.

V was cut by 1 base and J by 3 bases, with 13 bases left in between. The CDR3 loop spans 16 amino acids. CDR1 MNHEY and CDR2 SVGEGT come from the germline V gene. General study results and limits: Among spike-specific TCRs, nearly half reportedly target unmutated variant regions. It was only after the peak T cell response that any repertoires were sampled. Donors in the cohort were predominantly white British and more often female, and clonal diversity was possibly underestimated.

The method was immunoSEQ multiplex PCR; TCRdb's version includes in-frame clones alone and lacks a portion of them. The sample records 65,000 to 85,000 clones, 90% to 95% being singletons. The chain couples TRBV6-2 or TRBV6-3 to TRBJ2-4; perhaps D is TRBD1 or TRBD2 (6 bases each). Sequenced material: peripheral blood, taken on day 0 of AZD1222 vaccination. This clonotype was obtained from an adult in good health. CDR3: CASSYLGGFGKNIQYF. CDR3 in DNA: TGTGCCAGCAGTTACTTAGGGGGGTTTGGCAAAAACATTCAGTACTTC.